These T cell receptor beta chains were read from a single sample in a study of control samples from healthy donors and cancer patients. Assay used: immunoSEQ multiplex PCR; TCRdb lists only in-frame clones, some missing. The sample consists of about 89,000 clones, about 89% of them appearing once. The sample consisted of blood. The source is a man aged 25-45 years in good health. Each CDR3 is given without its conserved first and last residue. The order of the fields is clone size, J gene, V gene, CDR3 protein. Part of the rows lack a size; the others show once, few, many or a class for expanded clones.

- TRBJ1-4 TRBV5-8 ASSFLTVGEKLF
- TRBJ1-1 TRBV4-1 ASSQSGQGNTEAF
- TRBJ1-2 TRBV5-1 ASSSSVRLAGGYT
- TRBJ2-7 TRBV5-8 ASSFRGRSEQY
once TRBJ2-5 TRBV6-5 ASSYLGKQETQY
- TRBJ2-2 TRBV6-4 ASSQRGTGELF
- TRBJ1-2 TRBV18 ASSPAGQGVGYT
- TRBJ2-3 TRBV19 ASSIVSGFTDTQY
- TRBJ2-1 TRBV19 ASSISGDNEQF
- TRBJ1-2 TRBV5-4 ASSSKQRGASYGYT
- TRBJ2-5 TRBV25-1 ASSESQRGGRETQY
- TRBJ1-1 TRBV11-3 ASSLQGATEAF
- TRBJ1-2 TRBV6-1 ASSESGRSGGYGYT
few TRBJ1-1 TRBV27 ASSLFGGMNTEAF
few TRBJ1-5 TRBV19 ASSIRVPDPGPQH
- TRBJ2-7 TRBV27 ASSPWDNSYEQY
- TRBJ1-1 TRBV7-9 ASSLWPEEAF
- TRBJ2-5 TRBV11-2 ASSLGLAGGQQETQY
once TRBJ2-3 TRBV19 ASSSQGVNTDTQY
- TRBJ1-3 TRBV6-5 ASSILWGAGNTIY
- TRBJ2-2 TRBV30 AWSASRLVVGELF
- TRBJ2-7 TRBV12-3/TRBV12-4 ASSFAYEQY
once TRBJ2-5 TRBV6-5 ASRLGVEETQY
- TRBJ1-1 TRBV27 ASSLFLGQGTEAF
- TRBJ1-1 TRBV6-4 ASSERFGTEAF
- TRBJ1-6 TRBV7-2 ASRFMTGVSPLH
- TRBJ1-2 TRBV27 ASSFSRTAGYT